This T cell receptor (beta chain) is from a study of shared clonotypes between healthy human individuals. The study drew its donors from healthy HIV-negative adults without recent acute infections or vaccinations. The CDR3 totals 16 residues. V lost 2 bases and J lost 2, with 15 bases in between. Per the germline V gene, CDR1 is ENHRY and CDR2 is SYGVKD. Several immunoSEQ plates held equal portions of the genomic DNA taken from each subset. Measured with immunoSEQ multiplex PCR; TCRdb has only the in-frame clones, and not every one. The sample lists some 2,100,000 clones; approximately 96% were seen once.

This sequence originates from a man aged 18 to 30 in good health. This sequence joins TRBV10-3 and TRBJ2-5, with D possibly being TRBD2 (6 bases). The sequenced sample was naive CD4+ T cells sorted from blood. As for subset: CD45RA+ positively selected. In nucleotides, the CDR3 is TGTGCCATCAGTGAGGGTAGGAGGGCAGCGCAAGAGACCCAGTACTTC. This gives the protein CAISEGRRAAQETQYF.